This TCR beta chain stems from a study of T cell responses to AZD1222 COVID-19 vaccine. Study-level results: There were repertoire samples only from the period after the peak T cell response. At study baseline, merely several AZD1222 recipients were seropositive. Clonal diversity was possibly underestimated, and white British individuals and females predominated among donors.

Clones were read by immunoSEQ multiplex PCR, and TCRdb kept only the in-frame ones, dropping some. The sample lists around 160,000 clones; approximately 90% were seen once. As concerns this clone: The antigen is undetermined.

CDR1 is SGHDN, CDR2 FVKESK, per germline. The CDR3 contains 15 residues. Between the trimmed V and J ends, which lost 3 bases and 7 bases, there was a span of 19 bases. The receptor was derived from an adult who received the AZD1222 COVID-19 vaccine. Source: peripheral blood, taken 28 days after the second AZD1222 dose. The genes are TRBV14 and TRBJ2-7; TRBD2 might be the D (6 bases). CDR3 coding DNA: TGTGCCAGCAGCCAGGATCAAGACCCCCGGGGGGAGCAGTACTTC. Its protein product is CASSQDQDPRGEQYF.